The T cell receptor (beta chain) described here comes from a study of breast tumors, draining lymph nodes, adjacent tissues. Trimming cost V 5 bases and J 4 bases, with 14 bases left between them. CDR1 and CDR2 (germline): KGHSH, LQKENI. The CDR3 consists of 14 residues. Using its own MiXCR run on the multiplex PCR reads, TCRdb lists one record per CDR3 protein. The repertoire holds over 200,000 distinct CDR3 sequences, 32% seen once, with approximately 1.5% in the top ten. Axillary draining lymph nodes of breast cancer patients supplied the node samples. V is TRBV18 and J is TRBJ1-2, with D possibly being TRBD1 (6 bases). The receptor was isolated from a female donor with breast cancer. Some clones in this sample may be carry-over from other donors' samples. The sample consisted of axillary lymph node tissue. The CDR3: CASSNSGTSYGYTF. The CDR3 DNA reads TGTGCCAGCTCAAACTCCGGGACATCCTATGGCTACACCTTC.